Sequencing of this T cell receptor (beta chain) was carried out in a study of blood T cell repertoires in COVID-19. Study-level information: Specimens from acute and convalescent COVID-19 originated in the United States, Italy and Spain. T cells, B-cell-depleted T cells, or PBMCs supplied cDNA or gDNA.

Germline-derived CDR1 and CDR2 are LNHDA and SQIVND (reference sequence). V gave up 7 bases and J gave up 5 bases, with 14 bases separating them. CDR3 length equals 13 residues. The protocol was immunoSEQ multiplex PCR, while the TCRdb copy is restricted to in-frame clones and leaves out a portion. The repertoire holds over 250,000 clones, with around 90% as singletons. The clonotype was recovered from a middle-aged man with acute or convalescent COVID-19. The rearrangement uses TRBV19 and TRBJ2-5, with D possibly being TRBD1 (6 bases). The source material was peripheral blood. CDR3 in amino acids: CASKEERGETQYF. As DNA, the CDR3 is TGTGCCAGTAAGGAAGAAAGGGGGGAGACCCAGTACTTC.